The next 21 T cell receptor beta chains were all read from a single sample in a study of T-cell reconstitution after alpha-beta-depleted transplantation in children. Preparation of the TCRbeta library involved a method that used unique molecular identifiers. TCRdb ran MiXCR on the PCR reads and lists one entry per CDR3 protein. In the table there are about 200,000 distinct CDR3 sequences, approximately 6.9% of which are singletons. Sample: PBMCs, taken before TCRalphabeta/CD19-depleted stem cell transplant. All receptors derive from a boy younger than 10 with acute lymphoblastic leukemia, due to receive a stem cell transplant.

This clonotype has a count of ten or more. This chain joins TRBV20-1 and TRBJ1-1; D gene uncertain. The CDR3 covers 16 residues. Trimming left V 1 base short and J 1 base short, with 16 bases between. CDR1 DFQATT and CDR2 SNEGSKA come from the germline V gene (reference sequence). CDR3 residues: CSARVFGDTPNTEAFF. Here the CDR3 DNA reads TGCAGTGCTAGAGTGTTTGGAGACACACCGAACACTGAAGCTTTCTTT.

This clonotype was detected a few times. The chain joins TRBV2 to TRBJ2-7; TRBD1 is a possible D gene (7 bases). V was shortened by 8 bases and J by 3 bases, with 17 bases between the two germline ends. The CDR3 spans 14 residues. The germline V gene encodes CDR1 SNHLY and CDR2 FYNNEI. The CDR3 nucleotides read TGTGCCAGCGACGCAGGGGGGACATTCTACGAGCAGTACTTC. Protein: CASDAGGTFYEQYF.

Ten or more counts support this clonotype. The J gene is TRBJ2-2, the V gene TRBV7-8, with D perhaps matching TRBD1 or TRBD2 (5 bases each). Trimming stripped 6 bases from V and 6 bases from J, with 11 bases between. Germline CDR1 and CDR2: SGHVS and FQNEAQ. The CDR3 contains 13 residues. The CDR3 loop reads CASRSLGAGELFF. CDR3 nucleotide sequence: TGTGCCAGCAGGTCTCTGGGGGCCGGGGAGCTGTTTTTT.

The table lists this clonotype with many counts. V and J are TRBV7-9 and TRBJ2-3; 10 bases map to TRBD2. Germline CDR1 reads SEHNR; CDR2 reads FQNEAQ (reference sequence). The CDR3 loop spans 14 amino acids. V was clipped by 5 bases and J by 5 bases; unmatched bases: 4. This CDR3 is CASSERTSGDTQYF. In nucleotides, the CDR3 is TGTGCCAGCAGCGAACGGACTAGCGGAGATACGCAGTATTTT.

The table lists this clonotype with many counts. The chain combines TRBV20-1 with TRBJ1-6, with TRBD1 matching 8 bases. Germline assignment: CDR1 DFQATT and CDR2 SNEGSKA (reference sequence). After removal of 4 bases from V and 1 base from J, the junction contained 6 bases not matched to a gene. CDR3 length: 16 amino acids. Written as DNA, the CDR3 is TGCAGTGCTACAGGGGGCCTTGGTTCCTATAATTCACCCCTCCACTTT. It codes for CSATGGLGSYNSPLHF.

This clonotype was recorded many times. This chain joins TRBV5-1 and TRBJ1-1; tentatively, D is TRBD1 (6 bases). Germline V gene sequence: CDR1 SGHRS, CDR2 YFSETQ. The CDR3 has 15 amino acids. V was trimmed by 4 bases and J by 2 bases, leaving 15 bases between them. The CDR3 nucleotides are TGCGCCAGCAGCGATCGTTGGGGGGGCAACACTGAAGCTTTCTTT. Translating gives CASSDRWGGNTEAFF.

This clonotype turned up a few times. This chain uses TRBV11-2 with TRBJ1-1, with TRBD1 as a possible D gene (6 bases). V was pared by 3 bases and J by 2 bases, with 13 bases between. This CDR3 is 15 amino acids long. Germline values: CDR1 SGHAT, CDR2 FQNNGV. The CDR3 bases are TGTGCCAGCAGCTTTGTATCCAGGGGCAACACTGAAGCTTTCTTT. Protein product: CASSFVSRGNTEAFF.

The chain recombines TRBV2 with TRBJ2-7; 14 positions agree with TRBD2. J gave up 4 bases and V 3 bases, and 8 bases lay outside the gene matches. The CDR3 is 17 residues long. Germline values: CDR1 SNHLY, CDR2 FYNNEI. The CDR3 loop reads CASSDRLAGGPGYEQYF. CDR3 bases: TGTGCCAGCAGTGATAGACTAGCGGGAGGGCCGGGGTACGAGCAGTACTTC.

This clonotype showed up many times. This chain joins TRBV7-2 and TRBJ2-3; 9 bases agree with TRBD2. The CDR3 totals 15 residues. After removal of 6 bases from V and 0 bases from J, the junction contained 4 bases not matched to a gene. Germline V gene lookup returns CDR1 SGHTA and CDR2 FQGNSA. CDR3 sequence: CASSSGGISTDTQYF. The CDR3 region has the DNA TGTGCCAGCAGTAGCGGGGGTATTAGCACAGATACGCAGTATTTT.

The table lists this clonotype with a few counts. The V call is TRBV6-1, the J call TRBJ2-6; D is possibly TRBD1 or TRBD2 (5 bases each). V lost 6 bases and J lost 0, with 12 bases in between. This CDR3 contains 16 residues. Germline lookup yields CDR1 MNHNS and CDR2 SASEGT. CDR3 bases: TGTGCCAGCAGGGGACCGACTCGCTCTGGGGCCAACGTCCTGACTTTC. Its protein is CASRGPTRSGANVLTF.

This clonotype was observed at least ten times. The V and J genes are TRBV12-3 or TRBV12-4 and TRBJ1-1; no reliable D call. This CDR3 has 13 amino acids. Trimming removed 0 bases at V and 2 bases at J, with 4 bases between. CDR3 bases: TGTGCCAGCAGTTTAGCAGAAAACACTGAAGCTTTCTTT. Its translation is CASSLAENTEAFF.

There are many counts of this clonotype. The chain recombines TRBV5-6 with TRBJ2-7; possible D gene TRBD2, 7 bases. Germline V gives CDR1 SGHDT, CDR2 YYEEEE. Deletions cut 6 bases from V and 2 bases from J, with 18 bases between. This CDR3 has 15 amino acids. The CDR3 loop is CASTFVRGATYEQYF. In nucleotides, the CDR3 is TGTGCCAGCACCTTCGTACGGGGGGCAACCTACGAGCAGTACTTC.

In its sample, this clonotype was seen many times. J is TRBJ2-3 and V is TRBV2; no clear D gene. The V gene's germline CDR1 is SNHLY and CDR2 FYNNEI. The V end lost 8 bases, the J end lost 2 bases, and 14 bases lay between the germline ends. CDR3 length: 14 amino acids. In DNA form, the CDR3 reads TGTGCCAGCCACCTCCTCGGTCCCACAGATACGCAGTATTTT. Translated, it gives CASHLLGPTDTQYF.

The chain joins TRBV14 to TRBJ2-3; TRBD1 is a possible D gene (5 bases). Germline CDR1 reads SGHDN; CDR2 reads FVKESK. The CDR3 sequence is 14 residues long. Deletions cut 5 bases from V and 2 bases from J, with 11 bases between. CDR3 nucleotide sequence: TGTGCCAGCAGCAAGGGGATAGTCACAGATACGCAGTATTTT. Translating gives CASSKGIVTDTQYF.

The chain links TRBV20-1 to TRBJ2-7; D is perhaps TRBD1 (6 bases). Between the trimmed V and J ends, which lost 0 bases and 0 bases, there was a span of 12 bases. CDR1 is DFQATT and CDR2 is SNEGSKA in the germline V gene (reference sequence). The CDR3 is 15 amino acids. The CDR3 spells CSARDGRDISYEQYF. The CDR3 region has the DNA TGCAGTGCTAGAGATGGCAGGGACATCTCCTACGAGCAGTACTTC.

This clonotype was observed a handful of times. The V and J genes are TRBV11-2 and TRBJ2-7, with 9 bases aligning to TRBD2. Germline CDR1 is SGHAT and CDR2 is FQNNGV. With V trimmed by 1 base and J by 3 bases, 4 bases remained unmatched. The CDR3 contains 15 residues. CDR3 DNA sequence: TGTGCCAGCAGCTTAGGTAGGACTAGCGTCTACGAGCAGTACTTC. It encodes CASSLGRTSVYEQYF.

This clonotype occurred a few times. The chain joins TRBV11-2 to TRBJ2-7; D uncertain. V dropped 7 bases and J dropped 0 bases, with 13 bases sitting between them. CDR1 and CDR2 from the germline V gene are SGHAT and FQNNGV. This CDR3 has 14 residues. The CDR3 DNA reads TGTGCCAGCATCCACTCATCGGGCTCCTACGAGCAGTACTTC. This gives the protein CASIHSSGSYEQYF.

This clonotype was counted only a few times. V gene TRBV7-2 combines with J gene TRBJ2-3; TRBD2 matches 10 bases. The V gene end was trimmed by 5 bases and the J gene end by 4 bases; junction bases not matched to a gene: 12. The CDR3 has 17 amino acids. The germline V gene has CDR1 SGHTA and CDR2 FQGNSA. CDR3: CASSSGLAGDEADTQYF. The CDR3 bases are TGTGCCAGCAGCAGTGGTCTAGCGGGAGACGAGGCAGATACGCAGTATTTT.

This clonotype showed up many times. The J gene is TRBJ2-3, the V gene TRBV11-2; no reliable D call. The V and J ends lost 0 bases and 8 bases respectively, with 6 bases between them. Germline values: CDR1 SGHAT, CDR2 FQNNGV. The CDR3 is 12 amino acids. DNA for the CDR3: TGTGCCAGCAGCTTAGATGGGGTTACGCAGTATTTT. It encodes CASSLDGVTQYF.

The chain links TRBV23-1 to TRBJ2-2; 15 nucleotides align to TRBD2. TRBV23-1 falls under the ORF class, with uncertain function. There are 19 residues in the CDR3. V was clipped by 2 bases and J by 5 bases; unmatched bases: 9. In DNA form, the CDR3 reads TGCGCCAGCAGTCAACAAATCGGGACTAGCGGGGGGACGACCGGGGAGCTGTTTTTT. It specifies CASSQQIGTSGGTTGELFF.

This clonotype has a handful of counts. The chain carries TRBV7-9 and TRBJ2-3; D remains ambiguous. Trimming took 5 bases from V and 0 from J, leaving 9 bases between them. Germline V gene sequence: CDR1 SEHNR, CDR2 FQNEAQ (reference sequence). The CDR3 covers 14 residues. The CDR3: CASSADRSTDTQYF. The CDR3 DNA reads TGTGCCAGCAGCGCCGATAGGAGCACAGATACGCAGTATTTT.